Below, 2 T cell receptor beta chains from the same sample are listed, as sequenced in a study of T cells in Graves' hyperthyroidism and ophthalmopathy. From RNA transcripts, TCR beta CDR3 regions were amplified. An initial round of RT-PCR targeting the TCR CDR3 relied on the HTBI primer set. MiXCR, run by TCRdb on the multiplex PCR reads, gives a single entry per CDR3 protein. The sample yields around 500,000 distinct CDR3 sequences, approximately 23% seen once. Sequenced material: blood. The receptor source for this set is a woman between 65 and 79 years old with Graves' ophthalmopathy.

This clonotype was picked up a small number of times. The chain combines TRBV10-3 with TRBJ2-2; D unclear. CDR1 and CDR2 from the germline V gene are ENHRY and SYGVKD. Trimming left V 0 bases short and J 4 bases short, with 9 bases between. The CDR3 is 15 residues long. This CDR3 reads CAISESELSTGELFF. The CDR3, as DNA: TGTGCCATCAGTGAGTCTGAGCTATCCACCGGGGAGCTGTTTTTT.

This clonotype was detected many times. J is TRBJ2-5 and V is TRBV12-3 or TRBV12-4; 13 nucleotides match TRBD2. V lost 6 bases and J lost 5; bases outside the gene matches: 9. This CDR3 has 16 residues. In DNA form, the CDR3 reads TGTGCCAGCAGCTCTCTACTAGCGGGAGGGAAGGAGACCCAGTACTTC. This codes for CASSSLLAGGKETQYF.